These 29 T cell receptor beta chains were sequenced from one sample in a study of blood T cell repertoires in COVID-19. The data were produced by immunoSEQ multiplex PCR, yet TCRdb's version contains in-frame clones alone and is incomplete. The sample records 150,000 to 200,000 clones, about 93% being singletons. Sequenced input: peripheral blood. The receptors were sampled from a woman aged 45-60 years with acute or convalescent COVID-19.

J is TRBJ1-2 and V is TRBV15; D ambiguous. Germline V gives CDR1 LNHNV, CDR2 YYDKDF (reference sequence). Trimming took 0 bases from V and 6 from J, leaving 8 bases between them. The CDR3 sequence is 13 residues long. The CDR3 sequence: CATSRDFDNGYTF. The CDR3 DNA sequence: TGTGCCACCAGCAGAGATTTCGACAATGGCTACACCTTC.

The CDR3 loop reads CASLGTGDDNEQFF. DNA for the CDR3: TGTGCCAGTTTAGGGACAGGGGACGACAATGAGCAGTTCTTC. This chain joins TRBV19 and TRBJ2-1; 10 nucleotides agree with TRBD1. Germline CDR1 is LNHDA and CDR2 is SQIVND (reference sequence). J gave up 5 bases and V 8 bases, and 6 bases lay outside the gene matches. This CDR3 spans 14 amino acids.

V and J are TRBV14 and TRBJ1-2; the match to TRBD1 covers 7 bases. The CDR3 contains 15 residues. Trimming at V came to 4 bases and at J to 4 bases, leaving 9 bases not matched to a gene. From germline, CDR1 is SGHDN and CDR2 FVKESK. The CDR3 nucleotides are TGTGCCAGCAGCCCGAACGCCGGGACAGTCTATGGCTACACCTTC. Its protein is CASSPNAGTVYGYTF.

CDR3 in DNA: TGTGCCAGTAGTCCTCTGGCCGGCGGAGAGACCCAGTACTTC. The encoded protein is CASSPLAGGETQYF. The chain has TRBV19 and TRBJ2-5; no firm D call. Germline V CDR1 and CDR2: LNHDA, SQIVND (reference sequence). The CDR3 is 14 amino acids. V lost 5 bases and J 4 bases, leaving 14 bases between the germline ends.

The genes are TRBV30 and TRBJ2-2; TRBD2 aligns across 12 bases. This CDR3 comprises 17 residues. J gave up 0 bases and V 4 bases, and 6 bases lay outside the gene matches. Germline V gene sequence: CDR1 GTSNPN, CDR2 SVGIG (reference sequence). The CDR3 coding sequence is TGTGCCTGGACTCGCTGGACTAGCGGGGCGAACACCGGGGAGCTGTTTTTT. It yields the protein CAWTRWTSGANTGELFF.

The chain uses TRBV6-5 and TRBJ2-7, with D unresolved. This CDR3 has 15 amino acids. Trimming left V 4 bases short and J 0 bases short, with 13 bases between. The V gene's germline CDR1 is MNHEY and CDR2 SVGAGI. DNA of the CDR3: TGTGCCAGCAGTTCCGCTACTGAAAGCTCCTACGAGCAGTACTTC. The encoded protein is CASSSATESSYEQYF.

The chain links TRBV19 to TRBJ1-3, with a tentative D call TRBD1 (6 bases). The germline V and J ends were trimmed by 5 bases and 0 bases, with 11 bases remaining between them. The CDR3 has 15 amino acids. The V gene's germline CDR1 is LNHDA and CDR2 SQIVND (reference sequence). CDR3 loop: CASSVTGISGNTIYF. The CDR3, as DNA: TGTGCCAGTAGTGTCACAGGGATCTCTGGAAACACCATATATTTT.

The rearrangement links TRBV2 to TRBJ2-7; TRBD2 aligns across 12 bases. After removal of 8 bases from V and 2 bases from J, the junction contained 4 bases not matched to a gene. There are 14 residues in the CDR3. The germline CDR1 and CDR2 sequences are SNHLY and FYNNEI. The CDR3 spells CASGTSGSPYEQYF. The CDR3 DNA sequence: TGTGCCAGCGGGACTAGCGGGTCCCCCTACGAGCAGTACTTC. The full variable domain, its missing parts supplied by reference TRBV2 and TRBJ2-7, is EPEVTQTPSHQVTQMGQEVILRCVPISNHLYFYWYRQILGQKVEFLVSFYNNEISEKSEIFDDQFSVERPDGSNFTLKIRSTKLEDSAMYFCASGTSGSPYEQYFGPGTRLTVT.

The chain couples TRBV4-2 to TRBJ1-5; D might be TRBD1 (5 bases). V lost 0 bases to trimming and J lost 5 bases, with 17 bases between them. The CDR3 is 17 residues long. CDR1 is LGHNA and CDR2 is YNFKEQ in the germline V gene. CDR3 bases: TGTGCCAGCAGCCAAGATCCGCTCCAGGGAATTGATCAGCCCCAGCATTTT. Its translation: CASSQDPLQGIDQPQHF.

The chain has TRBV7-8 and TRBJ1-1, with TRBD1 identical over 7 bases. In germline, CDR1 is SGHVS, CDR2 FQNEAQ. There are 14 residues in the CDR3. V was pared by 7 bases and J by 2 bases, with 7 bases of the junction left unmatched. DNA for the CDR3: TGTGCCAGCACAACCACAGGGGTCAACACTGAAGCTTTCTTT. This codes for CASTTTGVNTEAFF.

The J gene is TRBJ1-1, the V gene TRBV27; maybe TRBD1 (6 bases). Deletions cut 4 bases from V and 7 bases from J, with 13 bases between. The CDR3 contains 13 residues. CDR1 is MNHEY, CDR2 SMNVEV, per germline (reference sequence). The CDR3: CASSSQGRDEAFF. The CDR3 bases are TGTGCCAGCAGTTCACAGGGAAGGGATGAAGCTTTCTTT.

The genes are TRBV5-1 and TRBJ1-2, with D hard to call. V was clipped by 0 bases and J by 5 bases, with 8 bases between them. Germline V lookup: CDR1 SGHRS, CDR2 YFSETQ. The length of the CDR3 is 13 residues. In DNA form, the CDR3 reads TGCGCCAGCAGCTTGGGCAGGCTTTATGGCTACACCTTC. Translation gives CASSLGRLYGYTF.

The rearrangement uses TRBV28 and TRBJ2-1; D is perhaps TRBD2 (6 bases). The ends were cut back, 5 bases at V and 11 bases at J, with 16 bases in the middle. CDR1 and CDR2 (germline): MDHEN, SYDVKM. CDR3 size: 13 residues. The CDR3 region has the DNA TGTGCCAGCAGTCCCCGCGGGACCCGAAAGCAGTTCTTC. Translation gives CASSPRGTRKQFF.

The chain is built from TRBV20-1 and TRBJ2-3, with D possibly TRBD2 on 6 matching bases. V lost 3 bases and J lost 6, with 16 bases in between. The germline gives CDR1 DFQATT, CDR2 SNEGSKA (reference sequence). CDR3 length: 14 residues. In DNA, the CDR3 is TGCAGTGCTAGTCGCGGGGAGTCAGGGGATACGCAGTATTTT. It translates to CSASRGESGDTQYF.

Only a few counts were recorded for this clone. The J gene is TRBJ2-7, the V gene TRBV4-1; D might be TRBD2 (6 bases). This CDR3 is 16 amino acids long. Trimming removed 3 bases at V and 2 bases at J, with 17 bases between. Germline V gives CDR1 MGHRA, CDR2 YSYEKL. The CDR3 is CASSQGPGEVAYEQYF. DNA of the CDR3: TGCGCCAGCAGCCAGGGACCGGGGGAGGTAGCCTACGAGCAGTACTTC.

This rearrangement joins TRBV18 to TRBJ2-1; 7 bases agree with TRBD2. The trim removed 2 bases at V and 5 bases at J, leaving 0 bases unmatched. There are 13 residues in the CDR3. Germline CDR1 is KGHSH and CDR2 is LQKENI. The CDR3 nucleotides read TGTGCCAGCTCACCAGGGACTAACAATGAGCAGTTCTTC. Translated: CASSPGTNNEQFF.

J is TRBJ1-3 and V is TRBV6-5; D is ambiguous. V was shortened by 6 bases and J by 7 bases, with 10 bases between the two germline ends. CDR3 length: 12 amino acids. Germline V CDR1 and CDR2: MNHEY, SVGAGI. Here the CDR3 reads CASSPTPNTIYF. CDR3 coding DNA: TGTGCCAGCAGCCCGACACCGAACACCATATATTTT.

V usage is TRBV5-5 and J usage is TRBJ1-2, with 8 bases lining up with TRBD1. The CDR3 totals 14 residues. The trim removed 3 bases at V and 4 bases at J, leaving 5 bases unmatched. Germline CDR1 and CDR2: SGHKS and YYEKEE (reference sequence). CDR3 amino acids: CASSSLDRGYGYTF. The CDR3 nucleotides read TGTGCCAGCAGCTCGCTTGACAGGGGCTATGGCTACACCTTC.

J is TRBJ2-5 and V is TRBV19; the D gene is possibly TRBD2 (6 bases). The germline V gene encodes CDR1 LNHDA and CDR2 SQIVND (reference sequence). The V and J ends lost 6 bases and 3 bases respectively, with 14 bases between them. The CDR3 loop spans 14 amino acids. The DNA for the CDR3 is TGTGCCAGTAGCAGCGGGTCTGACGAAGAGACCCAGTACTTC. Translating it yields CASSSGSDEETQYF. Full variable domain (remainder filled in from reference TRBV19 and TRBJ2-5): DGGITQSPKYLFRKEGQNVTLSCEQNLNHDAMYWYRQDPGQGLRLIYYSQIVNDFQKGDIAEGYSVSREKKESFPLTVTSAQKNPTAFYLCASSSGSDEETQYFGPGTRLLVL.

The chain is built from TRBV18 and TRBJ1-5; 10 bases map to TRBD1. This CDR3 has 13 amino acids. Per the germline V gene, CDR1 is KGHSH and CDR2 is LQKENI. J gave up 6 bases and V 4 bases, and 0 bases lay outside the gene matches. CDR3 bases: TGTGCCAGCTCACGGGACAGGGGTCAGCCCCAGCATTTT. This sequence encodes CASSRDRGQPQHF. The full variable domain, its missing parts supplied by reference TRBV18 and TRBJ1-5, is NAGVMQNPRHLVRRRGQEARLRCSPMKGHSHVYWYRQLPEEGLKFMVYLQKENIIDESGMPKERFSAEFPKEGPSILRIQQVVRGDSAAYFCASSRDRGQPQHFGDGTRLSIL.

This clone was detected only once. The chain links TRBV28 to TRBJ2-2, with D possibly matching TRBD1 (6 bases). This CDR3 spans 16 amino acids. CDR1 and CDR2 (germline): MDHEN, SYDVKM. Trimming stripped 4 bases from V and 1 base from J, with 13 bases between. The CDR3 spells CASSSHRDWNTGELFF. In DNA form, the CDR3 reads TGTGCCAGCAGTTCCCACAGGGATTGGAACACCGGGGAGCTGTTTTTT.

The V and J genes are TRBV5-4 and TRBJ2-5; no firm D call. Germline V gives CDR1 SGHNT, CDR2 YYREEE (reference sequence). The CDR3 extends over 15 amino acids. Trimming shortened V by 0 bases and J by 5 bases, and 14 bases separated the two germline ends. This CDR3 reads CASSLDSGSGETQYF. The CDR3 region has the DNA TGTGCCAGCAGCTTGGATTCCGGGTCTGGCGAGACCCAGTACTTC.

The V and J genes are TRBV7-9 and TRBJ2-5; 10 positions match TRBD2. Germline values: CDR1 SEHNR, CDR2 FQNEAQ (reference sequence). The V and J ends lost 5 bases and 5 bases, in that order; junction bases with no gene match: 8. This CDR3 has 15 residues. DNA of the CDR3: TGTGCCAGCAGCACCTTAGCGGGAGGAAGGGAGACCCAGTACTTC. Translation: CASSTLAGGRETQYF.

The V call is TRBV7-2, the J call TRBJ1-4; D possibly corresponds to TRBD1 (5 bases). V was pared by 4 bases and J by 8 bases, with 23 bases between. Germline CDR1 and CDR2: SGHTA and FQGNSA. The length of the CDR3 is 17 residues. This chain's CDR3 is CASSSLGGEEVEEKLFF. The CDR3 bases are TGTGCCAGCAGCTCCCTTGGGGGGGAAGAGGTGGAGGAAAAACTGTTTTTT.

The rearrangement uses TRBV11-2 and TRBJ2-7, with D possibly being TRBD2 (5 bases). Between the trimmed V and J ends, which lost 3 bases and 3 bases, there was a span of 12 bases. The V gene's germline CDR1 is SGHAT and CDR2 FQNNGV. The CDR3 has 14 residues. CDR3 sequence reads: CASSLVGSVYEQYF. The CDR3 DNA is TGTGCCAGCAGCTTGGTGGGGAGTGTCTACGAGCAGTACTTC.

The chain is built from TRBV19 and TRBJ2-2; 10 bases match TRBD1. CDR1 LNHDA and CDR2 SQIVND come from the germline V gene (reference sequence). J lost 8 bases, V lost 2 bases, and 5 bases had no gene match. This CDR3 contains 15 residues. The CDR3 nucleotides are TGTGCCAGTAGTATATCGGGACAGGGGTTAGGGGAGCTGTTTTTT. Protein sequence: CASSISGQGLGELFF.

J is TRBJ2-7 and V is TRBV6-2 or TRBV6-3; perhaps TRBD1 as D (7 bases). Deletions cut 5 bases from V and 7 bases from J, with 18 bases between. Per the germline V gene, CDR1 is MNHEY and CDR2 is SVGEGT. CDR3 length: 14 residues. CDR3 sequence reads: CASSPHTTGREQYF. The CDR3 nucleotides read TGTGCCAGCAGTCCCCATACGACAGGGAGGGAGCAGTACTTC.

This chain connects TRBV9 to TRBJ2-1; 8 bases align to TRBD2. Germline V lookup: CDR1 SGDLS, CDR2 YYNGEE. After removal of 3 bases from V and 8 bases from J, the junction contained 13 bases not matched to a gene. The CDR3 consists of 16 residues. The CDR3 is CASSGKRLAFWDEQFF. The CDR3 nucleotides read TGTGCCAGCAGCGGAAAAAGACTAGCGTTTTGGGATGAGCAGTTCTTC.

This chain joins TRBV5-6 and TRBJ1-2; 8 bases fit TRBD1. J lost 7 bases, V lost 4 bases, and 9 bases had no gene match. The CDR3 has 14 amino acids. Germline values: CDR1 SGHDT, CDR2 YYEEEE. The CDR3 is CASSVDRALGGYTF. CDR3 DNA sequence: TGTGCCAGCAGCGTGGACAGGGCCTTAGGTGGCTACACCTTC.